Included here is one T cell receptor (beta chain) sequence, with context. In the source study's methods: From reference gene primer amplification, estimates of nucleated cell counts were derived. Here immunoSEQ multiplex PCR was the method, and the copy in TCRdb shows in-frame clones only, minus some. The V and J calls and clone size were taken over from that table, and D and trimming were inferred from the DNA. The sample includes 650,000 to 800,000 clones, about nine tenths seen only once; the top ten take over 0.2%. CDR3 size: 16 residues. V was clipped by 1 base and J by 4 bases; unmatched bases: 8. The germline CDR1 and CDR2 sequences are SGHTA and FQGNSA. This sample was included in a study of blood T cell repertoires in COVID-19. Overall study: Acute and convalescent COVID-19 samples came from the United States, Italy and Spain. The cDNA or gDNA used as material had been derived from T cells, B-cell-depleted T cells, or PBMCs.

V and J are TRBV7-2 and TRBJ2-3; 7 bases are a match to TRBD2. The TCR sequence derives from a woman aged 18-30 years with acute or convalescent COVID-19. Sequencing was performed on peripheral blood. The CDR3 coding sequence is TGTGCCAGCAGCTTAGTTCGCGGGGGAGAAGCAGATACGCAGTATTTT. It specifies CASSLVRGGEADTQYF.